The 8 T cell receptor beta chains given below trace back to one sample, sequenced in a study of blood T cell repertoires in COVID-19. Some clones are missing from TCRdb's copy, which holds only in-frame ones; the method was immunoSEQ multiplex PCR. The profile shows about 73,000 clones, 75% to 85% of them singletons. The sample consisted of peripheral blood. These receptors all stem from a woman in her 70s with acute or convalescent COVID-19.

This clone has a count of ten or more. J is TRBJ1-1 and V is TRBV19; weak D call: TRBD1 (6 bases). The germline V gene encodes CDR1 LNHDA and CDR2 SQIVND (reference sequence). V shed 5 bases and J shed 0 bases, with 19 bases lying between them. The CDR3 totals 17 residues. CDR3 nucleotides: TGTGCCAGTAGTCGGGGGGACAACAGAATCATGAACACTGAAGCTTTCTTT. Translation gives CASSRGDNRIMNTEAFF.

The gene calls are TRBV27 and TRBJ2-7; 7 nucleotides agree with TRBD1. Germline CDR1 is MNHEY and CDR2 is SMNVEV (reference sequence). The ends lost 1 base at V and 3 bases at J; junction bases unmatched: 15. The CDR3 runs 18 residues. CDR3 nucleotide sequence: TGTGCCAGCAGTTTATGGGGAACCGACAGGGTTCTAAGCTACGAGCAGTACTTC. Amino acids: CASSLWGTDRVLSYEQYF.

The chain uses TRBV5-1 and TRBJ1-6; D uncertain. CDR3 length: 14 amino acids. The germline gives CDR1 SGHRS, CDR2 YFSETQ. The V and J ends lost 5 bases and 7 bases respectively, with 13 bases between them. CDR3 amino acids: CASRGEGGNSPLHF. CDR3 DNA sequence: TGCGCCAGCAGGGGAGAGGGTGGCAATTCACCCCTCCACTTT.

CDR3 loop: CASSELGSNEQFF. DNA of the CDR3: TGTGCCAGCAGCGAACTAGGAAGCAATGAGCAGTTCTTC. V usage is TRBV9 and J usage is TRBJ2-1, with D possibly being TRBD2 (5 bases). Trimming stripped 3 bases from V and 6 bases from J, with 10 bases between. Germline V lookup: CDR1 SGDLS, CDR2 YYNGEE. This CDR3 comprises 13 residues.

This chain links TRBV5-1 with TRBJ2-7, with D perhaps TRBD2 (6 bases). Deletions cut 2 bases from V and 5 bases from J, with 14 bases between. The CDR3 covers 14 residues. Germline CDR1 and CDR2: SGHRS and YFSETQ. In DNA form, the CDR3 reads TGCGCCAGCAGCTTCCCGACTAGTAACCACGAGCAGTACTTC. It is translated as CASSFPTSNHEQYF.

The chain links TRBV6-5 to TRBJ2-6; TRBD2 agrees at 7 bases. The CDR3 extends over 16 amino acids. The ends lost 4 bases at V and 2 bases at J; junction bases unmatched: 5. Germline CDR1 is MNHEY and CDR2 is SVGAGI. Here the CDR3 DNA reads TGTGCCAGCAGTTGGATGGGGGGGGCTGGGGCCAACGTCCTGACTTTC. Its protein product is CASSWMGGAGANVLTF.

V usage is TRBV2 and J usage is TRBJ2-1, with 7 nucleotides matching TRBD2. Germline lookup yields CDR1 SNHLY and CDR2 FYNNEI. V was pared by 6 bases and J by 4 bases, with 9 bases of the junction left unmatched. The CDR3 covers 15 residues. The CDR3 DNA sequence: TGTGCCAGCAGGAGGGAGCGGGGCCTATACAATGAGCAGTTCTTC. Its translation: CASRRERGLYNEQFF.

The V call is TRBV21-1, the J call TRBJ2-1; the D call of TRBD2 is as the table states it, not checked on the DNA. TRBV21-1 is labeled a pseudogene. The CDR3 is 13 residues long. The CDR3 sequence is CASSRLAGNEQFF. The DNA of the CDR3 is TGTGCCAGCAGTAGACTAGCGGGAAATGAGCAGTTCTTC.